The 31 T cell receptor beta chains below come from one sample, sequenced in a study of blood T cell repertoires in COVID-19. Produced via immunoSEQ multiplex PCR; TCRdb's table is partial and in-frame only. This sample has some 250,000 clones, with around 86% found just once. The sample was peripheral blood. These receptors came from a woman between 55 and 75 years old with COVID-19, enrolled during active disease.

This clone was detected once. This rearrangement joins TRBV6-6 to TRBJ2-1, with 8 bases that match TRBD2. The CDR3 totals 15 residues. Germline V gene lookup returns CDR1 MNHNY and CDR2 SVGAGI (reference sequence). The V segment lost 5 bases and the J segment 5 bases; nucleotides outside the gene matches: 8. CDR3 nucleotide sequence: TGTGCCAGCAGTCCCGCACTAGCGGACCACAATGAGCAGTTCTTC. Protein: CASSPALADHNEQFF.

The chain combines TRBV5-1 with TRBJ2-1; a weak D match, TRBD1 (6 bases). There are 13 residues in the CDR3. Between the trimmed V and J ends, which lost 4 bases and 10 bases, there was a span of 15 bases. Per the germline V gene, CDR1 is SGHRS and CDR2 is YFSETQ. CDR3 in DNA: TGCGCCAGCAGCCCCGATGGACAGTCGGAGCAGTTCTTC. Protein product: CASSPDGQSEQFF.

This rearrangement joins TRBV5-1 to TRBJ2-7, with TRBD2 matching 11 bases. With V trimmed by 2 bases and J by 2 bases, 3 bases remained unmatched. Germline loops: CDR1 SGHRS, CDR2 YFSETQ. This CDR3 region has 15 residues. CDR3 protein: CASSFGTSGAYEQYF. CDR3 nucleotides: TGCGCCAGCAGCTTCGGGACTAGCGGAGCCTACGAGCAGTACTTC.

The chain joins TRBV2 to TRBJ2-3; 7 bases are shared with TRBD1. Looked up from germline, CDR1 is SNHLY and CDR2 is FYNNEI. Unmatched junction bases numbered 8, after V lost 4 bases and J lost 4 bases. The CDR3 runs to 15 residues. The CDR3 region has the DNA TGTGCCAGCAGTGGACAGGGATTTGGTGCAGATACGCAGTATTTT. The encoded protein is CASSGQGFGADTQYF. Full variable domain (remainder filled in from reference TRBV2 and TRBJ2-3): EPEVTQTPSHQVTQMGQEVILRCVPISNHLYFYWYRQILGQKVEFLVSFYNNEISEKSEIFDDQFSVERPDGSNFTLKIRSTKLEDSAMYFCASSGQGFGADTQYFGPGTRLTVL.

J is TRBJ1-5 and V is TRBV6-2 or TRBV6-3, with D possibly TRBD1 on 6 matching bases. The CDR3 is 15 amino acids. V lost 5 bases to trimming and J lost 4 bases, with 15 bases between them. Looked up from germline, CDR1 is MNHEY and CDR2 is SVGEGT. The chain's CDR3 is CASSQERGTNQPQHF. The CDR3 DNA sequence: TGTGCCAGCAGTCAAGAGCGGGGGACAAATCAGCCCCAGCATTTT.

This chain links TRBV30 with TRBJ1-4, with D possibly being TRBD1 (5 bases). From germline, CDR1 is GTSNPN and CDR2 SVGIG (reference sequence). The CDR3 runs 12 residues. V gave up 5 bases and J gave up 8 bases, with 12 bases separating them. The CDR3 loop reads CAWETGDEKLFF. The CDR3, as DNA: TGTGCCTGGGAAACAGGAGACGAAAAACTGTTTTTT. The whole variable domain, remainder taken from reference TRBV30 and TRBJ1-4, is SQTIHQWPATLVQPVGSPLSLECTVEGTSNPNLYWYRQAAGRGLQLLFYSVGIGQISSEVPQNLSASRPQDRQFILSSKKLLLSDSGFYLCAWETGDEKLFFGSGTQLSVL.

J is TRBJ1-5 and V is TRBV12-2; the table's D call, TRBD1, has no DNA check behind it. TRBV12-2 is labeled a pseudogene. CDR3 size: 19 residues. CDR3 region: CASRLGLGGTGNCDQPQHF. The CDR3 DNA reads TGTGCAAGTCGCTTAGGTTTAGGGGGGACAGGGAACTGTGATCAGCCCCAGCATTTT.

The sample holds one count of this clone. V and J are TRBV4-2 and TRBJ2-1, with 8 bases fitting TRBD2. The CDR3 loop spans 19 amino acids. V shed 0 bases, J shed 9 bases, and the junction held 19 bases outside the gene matches. The germline V gene encodes CDR1 LGHNA and CDR2 YNFKEQ. CDR3 DNA: TGTGCCAGCAGCCAAGATCAGGGTTACGAGACTAGCGCTAAGGGTGAGCAGTTCTTC. Translation gives CASSQDQGYETSAKGEQFF.

The V and J genes are TRBV19 and TRBJ2-7; D might be TRBD1 (6 bases). CDR3 length: 14 amino acids. Between the trimmed V and J ends, which lost 3 bases and 9 bases, there was a span of 18 bases. Germline CDR1 and CDR2: LNHDA and SQIVND (reference sequence). CDR3 DNA sequence: TGTGCCAGTAGTATCCAACAGGGTCGAGAGGTGCAGTACTTC. Translated: CASSIQQGREVQYF.

This clone has more than one count but fewer than ten. DNA of the CDR3: TGTGCCTGGGGCGGACAGGGGGCATATAATTCACCCCTCCACTTT. Protein sequence: CAWGGQGAYNSPLHF. The V and J genes are TRBV30 and TRBJ1-6; 11 positions match TRBD1. J gave up 4 bases and V 5 bases, and 4 bases lay outside the gene matches. The CDR3 consists of 15 residues. Per the germline V gene, CDR1 is GTSNPN and CDR2 is SVGIG (reference sequence). The full variable domain, rest sourced from reference TRBV30 and TRBJ1-6, is SQTIHQWPATLVQPVGSPLSLECTVEGTSNPNLYWYRQAAGRGLQLLFYSVGIGQISSEVPQNLSASRPQDRQFILSSKKLLLSDSGFYLCAWGGQGAYNSPLHFGNGTRLTVT.

This chain joins TRBV25-1 and TRBJ1-1; 11 bases line up with TRBD1. The CDR3 extends over 15 amino acids. CDR1 is MGHDK and CDR2 is SYGVNS in the germline V gene. The junction had 13 bases not matched to a gene; V was cut back by 8 bases and J by 8 bases. As DNA, the CDR3 is TGTGCCAGCCTAGAACGGACAGGGGGCGTCTCGGAAGCTTTCTTT. Protein product: CASLERTGGVSEAFF.

The chain joins TRBV5-3 to TRBJ2-1; 12 positions agree with TRBD2. TRBV5-3 is an open reading frame, and its role is uncertain. After removal of 4 bases from V and 0 bases from J, the junction contained 11 bases not matched to a gene. The CDR3 contains 19 residues. CDR3 protein: CARSQLLAGGPSSYNEQFF. The DNA of the CDR3 is TGTGCCAGAAGCCAGCTACTAGCGGGAGGACCCAGCTCCTACAATGAGCAGTTCTTC.

The chain joins TRBV24-1 to TRBJ2-1, with a tentative D call TRBD1 (5 bases). Deletions cut 11 bases from V and 7 bases from J, with 17 bases between. The germline gives CDR1 KGHDR, CDR2 SFDVKD. This CDR3 is 13 amino acids long. The CDR3 nucleotides read TGTGCCATCGAGGACATAATGGTGAATGAGCAGTTCTTC. This sequence encodes CAIEDIMVNEQFF.

The CDR3 sequence: CAWRADRDTEAFF. The CDR3 coding sequence is TGTGCCTGGAGGGCCGACAGGGACACTGAAGCTTTCTTT. This sequence joins TRBV30 and TRBJ1-1, with TRBD1 identical over 7 bases. With V trimmed by 3 bases and J by 3 bases, 4 bases remained unmatched. This CDR3 is 13 amino acids long. Germline CDR1 and CDR2: GTSNPN and SVGIG (reference sequence).

The CDR3 spells CASSEGPSNQPQHF. DNA of the CDR3: TGTGCCAGCAGTGAAGGGCCTAGCAATCAGCCCCAGCATTTT. This chain uses TRBV6-1 with TRBJ1-5; D call uncertain. From germline, CDR1 is MNHNS and CDR2 SASEGT. This CDR3 region has 14 residues. The ends were cut back, 1 base at V and 0 bases at J, with 4 bases in the middle.

This clone was found once. The CDR3 bases are TGTGCCAGCAGCTTGGGGACAGGGATCTACGAGCAGTACTTC. Translation gives CASSLGTGIYEQYF. The V call is TRBV5-6, the J call TRBJ2-7; 8 bases agree with TRBD1. This CDR3 region has 14 residues. J lost 3 bases, V lost 0 bases, and 2 bases had no gene match. Germline V gene data show CDR1 as SGHDT and CDR2 as YYEEEE.

The chain links TRBV3-1 (or the pseudogene TRBV3-2) to TRBJ2-1, with 7 bases matching TRBD2. Unmatched junction bases numbered 12, after V lost 3 bases and J lost 4 bases. This CDR3 has 17 amino acids. CDR1 is LGHDT and CDR2 is YNNKEL in the germline V gene (reference sequence). Here the CDR3 reads CASSQAARAGAYNEQFF. DNA of the CDR3: TGTGCCAGCAGCCAGGCGGCTAGGGCGGGAGCATACAATGAGCAGTTCTTC.

The rearrangement links TRBV10-3 to TRBJ2-7; D gene ambiguous. The ends were cut back, 4 bases at V and 6 bases at J, with 10 bases in the middle. Germline-derived CDR1 and CDR2 are ENHRY and SYGVKD. The CDR3 covers 12 residues. CDR3 in amino acids: CAISVVAGEQYF. CDR3 nucleotides: TGTGCCATCAGTGTGGTGGCTGGCGAGCAGTACTTC.

The chain recombines TRBV11-3 with TRBJ2-7, with D unresolved. The CDR3 extends over 14 amino acids. Trimming stripped 0 bases from V and 2 bases from J, with 8 bases between. The germline V gene encodes CDR1 SGHNT and CDR2 YENEEA. CDR3 sequence reads: CASSLDQYTYEQYF. DNA for the CDR3: TGTGCCAGCAGCTTAGATCAGTACACCTACGAGCAGTACTTC. Full variable domain (remainder filled in from reference TRBV11-3 and TRBJ2-7): EAGVVQSPRYKIIEKKQPVAFWCNPISGHNTLYWYLQNLGQGPELLIRYENEEAVDDSQLPKDRFSAERLKGVDSTLKIQPAELGDSAVYLCASSLDQYTYEQYFGPGTRLTVT.

The gene calls are TRBV5-1 and TRBJ2-2, with 9 bases matching TRBD2. Looked up from germline, CDR1 is SGHRS and CDR2 is YFSETQ. Trimming at V came to 2 bases and at J to 7 bases, leaving 9 bases not matched to a gene. The CDR3 has 16 residues. This chain's CDR3 is CASSFPAGGQDGELFF. Written as DNA, the CDR3 is TGCGCCAGCAGCTTCCCAGCGGGAGGACAGGACGGGGAGCTGTTTTTT.

This chain connects TRBV24-1 to TRBJ2-1, with 10 nucleotides matching TRBD2. The CDR3 length is 14 residues. Per the germline V gene, CDR1 is KGHDR and CDR2 is SFDVKD. The V and J ends lost 5 bases and 7 bases, in that order; junction bases with no gene match: 4. CDR3 loop: CATSGLAGVNEQFF. CDR3 nucleotide sequence: TGTGCCACCAGTGGTCTAGCGGGAGTGAATGAGCAGTTCTTC.

The CDR3 is CASSLSPGGGWGGNEQFF. For the CDR3, the DNA is TGTGCCAGCAGTTTATCGCCGGGAGGGGGATGGGGTGGGAATGAGCAGTTCTTC. The chain employs TRBV27 and TRBJ2-1, with 8 bases matching TRBD2. Trimming cost V 0 bases and J 7 bases; bases outside gene matches: 14. This CDR3 spans 18 amino acids. Germline V gives CDR1 MNHEY, CDR2 SMNVEV (reference sequence).

The chain is built from TRBV6-1 and TRBJ1-4, with 8 nucleotides matching TRBD1. V shed 1 base and J 5 bases; nucleotides not matched to a gene: 3. The CDR3 loop spans 15 amino acids. Per the germline V gene, CDR1 is MNHNS and CDR2 is SASEGT. DNA for the CDR3: TGTGCCAGCAGTGAAGGTAGACAGGGGAATGAAAAACTGTTTTTT. Translating gives CASSEGRQGNEKLFF.

The CDR3 bases are TGTGCCACCAGTAGCGTGGGCTCTGGAAACACCATATATTTT. It specifies CATSSVGSGNTIYF. The gene calls are TRBV19 and TRBJ1-3; D gene uncertain. Trimming removed 10 bases from V and 0 bases from J, with 13 bases in between. CDR3 size: 14 residues. CDR1 and CDR2 from the germline V gene are LNHDA and SQIVND (reference sequence).

This chain joins TRBV5-1 and TRBJ2-7, with D possibly TRBD1 on 6 matching bases. V was trimmed by 0 bases and J by 4 bases, leaving 14 bases between them. Germline V gene data show CDR1 as SGHRS and CDR2 as YFSETQ. There are 15 residues in the CDR3. The CDR3 DNA is TGCGCCAGCAGCTTGGGCCACAGGGTTTCATACGAGCAGTACTTC. The encoded protein is CASSLGHRVSYEQYF.

The chain carries TRBV11-2 and TRBJ2-1; 7 nucleotides line up with TRBD2. Germline-derived CDR1 and CDR2 are SGHAT and FQNNGV. This CDR3 has 16 amino acids. Losses at the gene ends were 3 bases for V and 8 bases for J; bases not matched to a gene: 13. CDR3 DNA sequence: TGTGCCAGCAGCTTTGGGCGAAGCGGGACGGTCGATGAGCAGTTCTTC. Protein product: CASSFGRSGTVDEQFF.

V usage is TRBV7-9 and J usage is TRBJ2-3, with D unresolved. There are 17 residues in the CDR3. Germline V gene data show CDR1 as SEHNR and CDR2 as FQNEAQ (reference sequence). V was clipped by 4 bases and J by 4 bases, with 21 bases between them. The CDR3 is CASSSTPVPSGADTQYF. CDR3 DNA: TGTGCCAGCAGCTCCACCCCGGTTCCCTCTGGTGCAGATACGCAGTATTTT.

The chain carries TRBV5-8 and TRBJ2-2; D gene ambiguous. The ends were cut back, 4 bases at V and 1 base at J, with 2 bases in the middle. Germline-derived CDR1 and CDR2 are SGHTS and YDEGEE. The CDR3 length is 12 residues. CDR3 nucleotides: TGTGCCAGCAGCCGGAACACCGGGGAGCTGTTTTTT. Translated: CASSRNTGELFF.

The chain recombines TRBV24-1 with TRBJ2-1; maybe TRBD2 (5 bases). With 1 base removed from V and 10 bases from J, the gap between germline ends came to 13 bases. The germline CDR1 and CDR2 sequences are KGHDR and SFDVKD. This CDR3 contains 14 residues. CDR3 loop: CATSDFREAEEQFF. The CDR3 bases are TGTGCCACCAGTGATTTTCGGGAAGCCGAAGAGCAGTTCTTC.

This clone was counted between two and nine times. This chain connects TRBV18 to TRBJ1-3, with 7 nucleotides matching TRBD1. The CDR3 runs to 15 residues. The V and J ends lost 8 bases and 3 bases, in that order; junction bases with no gene match: 10. Germline V gene sequence: CDR1 KGHSH, CDR2 LQKENI. The CDR3 region is CASRRSTGSGNTIYF. CDR3 nucleotides: TGTGCCAGCCGCCGATCGACAGGGAGTGGAAACACCATATATTTT.

This sequence joins TRBV5-4 and TRBJ1-6, with a weak D call TRBD1 (5 bases). This CDR3 spans 14 amino acids. The V end was cut by 2 bases, the J end by 9 bases, with 12 bases between. Per the germline V gene, CDR1 is SGHNT and CDR2 is YYREEE (reference sequence). This CDR3 is CASSLAGVSSPLHF. DNA of the CDR3: TGTGCCAGCAGCTTAGCGGGGGTCTCTTCACCCCTCCACTTT.